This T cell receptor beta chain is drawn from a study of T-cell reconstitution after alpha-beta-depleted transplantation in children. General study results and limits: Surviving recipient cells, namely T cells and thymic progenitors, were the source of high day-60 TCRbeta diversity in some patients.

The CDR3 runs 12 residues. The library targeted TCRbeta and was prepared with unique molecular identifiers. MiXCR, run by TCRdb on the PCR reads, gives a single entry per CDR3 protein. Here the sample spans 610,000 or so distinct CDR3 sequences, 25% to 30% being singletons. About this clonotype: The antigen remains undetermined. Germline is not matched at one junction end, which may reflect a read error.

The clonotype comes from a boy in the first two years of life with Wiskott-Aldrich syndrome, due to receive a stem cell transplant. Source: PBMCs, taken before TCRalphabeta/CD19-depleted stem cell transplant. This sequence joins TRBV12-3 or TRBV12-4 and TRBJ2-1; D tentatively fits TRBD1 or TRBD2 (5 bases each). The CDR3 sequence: CASSFGRALGDF. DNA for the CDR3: TGTGCCAGCAGTTTTGGGCGGGCCTTAGGGGACTTC.